Detailed here is one TCR beta chain. Assay used: immunoSEQ multiplex PCR; TCRdb lists only in-frame clones, some missing. The data hold under 200,000 clones, with roughly 82% observed a single time. The record originates from a study of blood T cell repertoires in COVID-19. Across the study: Acute-phase and convalescent COVID-19 samples originated in the United States, Italy and Spain.

Germline lookup yields CDR1 SGHTA and CDR2 FQGNSA. CDR3 length: 14 residues. The V and J ends lost 2 bases and 4 bases respectively, with 11 bases between them. This sequence joins TRBV7-2 and TRBJ2-5; tentatively, D is TRBD1 (5 bases). Sequencing input: PBMCs or T cells enriched from blood (not recorded which). This receptor was identified in an older woman with acute COVID-19. CDR3 in amino acids: CASSLSRAGETQYF. CDR3 nucleotides: TGTGCCAGCAGCTTAAGCAGGGCCGGAGAGACCCAGTACTTC.